A selection of T cell receptor beta chains follows, all from one sample in a study of human T cells and chemical hapten exposure. TCRdb processed the RACE reads anew with MiXCR; each CDR3 protein has one entry. The data show 350,000 to 400,000 distinct CDR3 sequences, 5.1% seen once. The sequences come from whole blood, collected in connection with sensitization to the hapten diphenylcyclopropenone (DPC). These TCRs come from a woman aged 50 to 60 with alopecia areata. Some clones in this sample may be carry-over from other donors' samples. Each CDR3 is given with its conserved first and last residue. D genes are given only for firm matches. The size of a clone is reported for some rows only, either as once, few or many, or as a class for expanded clones.

v_gene: TRBV29-1
abundance: many
d_gene: -
len: 13
j_gene: TRBJ2-7
CDR3nt: TGCAGCGTTGAACGGGACGTTCCGTACGAGCAGTACTTC
CDR3aa: CSVERDVPYEQYF

v_gene: TRBV12-3/TRBV12-4
abundance: -
d_gene: -
len: 15
j_gene: TRBJ1-2
CDR3nt: TGTGCCAGCAGTTCTCAGGGGCTAACTAACTATGGCTACACCTTC
CDR3aa: CASSSQGLTNYGYTF

v_gene: TRBV7-9
abundance: -
d_gene: -
len: 13
j_gene: TRBJ1-5
CDR3nt: TGTGCCAGCAGCTTAGGGAAGGAGCAGCCCCAGCATTTT
CDR3aa: CASSLGKEQPQHF

v_gene: TRBV21-1
abundance: few
d_gene: -
len: 17
j_gene: TRBJ2-5
CDR3nt: TGTGCCAGCAGCCCGGGGGCGAAGGTCCTACGGGGCGAGACCCAGTACTTC
CDR3aa: CASSPGAKVLRGETQYF

v_gene: TRBV9
abundance: many
d_gene: TRBD1
len: 16
j_gene: TRBJ2-1
CDR3nt: TGTGCCAGCAGCGACCGGACAGGGGGCGCCTACAATGAGCAGTTCTTC
CDR3aa: CASSDRTGGAYNEQFF

v_gene: TRBV28
abundance: -
d_gene: -
len: 12
j_gene: TRBJ1-4
CDR3nt: TGTGCCAGCAGTTTATACCGTGAAAAACTGTTTTTT
CDR3aa: CASSLYREKLFF

v_gene: TRBV20-1
abundance: many
d_gene: -
len: 14
j_gene: TRBJ2-5
CDR3nt: TGCAGTGCTACCGGACACAAAGACCAAGAGACCCAGTACTTC
CDR3aa: CSATGHKDQETQYF

v_gene: TRBV10-3
abundance: many
d_gene: -
len: 11
j_gene: TRBJ2-1
CDR3nt: TGTGCCATCAGTGTAAGCGATGAGCAGTTCTTC
CDR3aa: CAISVSDEQFF

v_gene: TRBV2
abundance: many
d_gene: -
len: 12
j_gene: TRBJ2-7
CDR3nt: TGTGCCAGCAGTGCGACGACCTACGAGCAGTACTTC
CDR3aa: CASSATTYEQYF

v_gene: TRBV20-1
abundance: -
d_gene: TRBD2
len: 15
j_gene: TRBJ2-7
CDR3nt: TGCAGTGTTAGAAGGGCCCGGGGGGGGCCCTACGAGCAGTACTTC
CDR3aa: CSVRRARGGPYEQYF

v_gene: TRBV19
abundance: -
d_gene: -
len: 12
j_gene: TRBJ1-2
CDR3nt: TGTGCCAGTAGTACCGGGACTCAAGGCTACACCTTC
CDR3aa: CASSTGTQGYTF

v_gene: TRBV14
abundance: many
d_gene: -
len: 15
j_gene: TRBJ2-1
CDR3nt: TGTGCCAGCAGCCTCTCCCTGGCCCCTTACAATGAGCAGTTCTTC
CDR3aa: CASSLSLAPYNEQFF

v_gene: TRBV27
abundance: many
d_gene: -
len: 12
j_gene: TRBJ1-5
CDR3nt: TGTGCCAGCAGCCCCAGGGGTCAGCCCCAGCATTTT
CDR3aa: CASSPRGQPQHF

v_gene: TRBV9
abundance: many
d_gene: -
len: 15
j_gene: TRBJ2-3
CDR3nt: TGTGCCAGCAGCGTAGTTCCTCAACACACAGATACGCAGTATTTT
CDR3aa: CASSVVPQHTDTQYF

v_gene: TRBV10-2
abundance: many
d_gene: -
len: 17
j_gene: TRBJ2-2
CDR3nt: TGCGCCAGCAGAGATGGGACTCCCGAGGCGAACACCGGGGAGCTGTTTTTT
CDR3aa: CASRDGTPEANTGELFF

v_gene: TRBV27
abundance: many
d_gene: -
len: 13
j_gene: TRBJ2-1
CDR3nt: TGTGCCAGCAGTTTAAGGGGGAACAATGAGCAGTTCTTC
CDR3aa: CASSLRGNNEQFF

v_gene: TRBV3-1
abundance: few
d_gene: -
len: 15
j_gene: TRBJ2-1
CDR3nt: TGTGCCAGCAGCCAAGATAACCTAATCGACAATGAGCAGTTCTTC
CDR3aa: CASSQDNLIDNEQFF

v_gene: TRBV29-1
abundance: few
d_gene: TRBD1
len: 14
j_gene: TRBJ1-2
CDR3nt: TGCAGCGTTGCCAGGGACAGGGGAAGGGATGGCTACACCTTC
CDR3aa: CSVARDRGRDGYTF

v_gene: TRBV12-5
abundance: many
d_gene: -
len: 11
j_gene: TRBJ2-7
CDR3nt: TGTGCTAGTGGTACTCGCTACGAGCAGTACTTC
CDR3aa: CASGTRYEQYF

v_gene: TRBV9
abundance: -
d_gene: -
len: 14
j_gene: TRBJ2-3
CDR3nt: TGTGCCAGCAGCCGGGGAGACTACACAGATACGCAGTATTTT
CDR3aa: CASSRGDYTDTQYF

v_gene: TRBV2
abundance: few
d_gene: -
len: 12
j_gene: TRBJ2-1
CDR3nt: TGTGCCCGCCGGGGGGCCGGGGGTGAGCAGTTCTTC
CDR3aa: CARRGAGGEQFF

v_gene: TRBV4-1
abundance: -
d_gene: -
len: 16
j_gene: TRBJ2-2
CDR3nt: TGCGCCAGCAGCCAAGATGTATTATGGGAATCCGGGGAGCTGTTTTTT
CDR3aa: CASSQDVLWESGELFF

v_gene: TRBV12-3/TRBV12-4
abundance: -
d_gene: -
len: 13
j_gene: TRBJ2-7
CDR3nt: TGTGCCAGCAGTTTCAAGCTGCAGGGGGAGCAGTACTTC
CDR3aa: CASSFKLQGEQYF

v_gene: TRBV29-1
abundance: many
d_gene: -
len: 12
j_gene: TRBJ1-4
CDR3nt: TGCAGCGTCTTCAAACGGGGTGAAAAACTGTTTTTT
CDR3aa: CSVFKRGEKLFF

v_gene: TRBV9
abundance: many
d_gene: -
len: 13
j_gene: TRBJ1-2
CDR3nt: TGTGCCAGCAGCGTAGAGGCCGACTATGGCTACACCTTC
CDR3aa: CASSVEADYGYTF

v_gene: TRBV7-3
abundance: many
d_gene: TRBD2
len: 16
j_gene: TRBJ2-3
CDR3nt: TGTGCCAGCAGCCTGATAGCGGGGAAGCTCTCAGATACGCAGTATTTT
CDR3aa: CASSLIAGKLSDTQYF

v_gene: TRBV29-1
abundance: many
d_gene: -
len: 13
j_gene: TRBJ2-5
CDR3nt: TGCAGCGTTGTTGAAGGGCCTCAAGAGACCCAGTACTTC
CDR3aa: CSVVEGPQETQYF

v_gene: TRBV2
abundance: few
d_gene: -
len: 14
j_gene: TRBJ2-1
CDR3nt: TGTGCCAGCAGTGAAGCAGCTCAATTGGATGAGCAGTTCTTC
CDR3aa: CASSEAAQLDEQFF

v_gene: TRBV6-2/TRBV6-3
abundance: many
d_gene: TRBD2
len: 15
j_gene: TRBJ2-1
CDR3nt: TGTGCCAGCACCCCAAGAAGCGGGAGCGACAATGAGCAGTTCTTC
CDR3aa: CASTPRSGSDNEQFF

v_gene: TRBV7-9
abundance: few
d_gene: -
len: 16
j_gene: TRBJ1-5
CDR3nt: TGTGCCAGCAGCTTAGCCACAGGGTTCAGCAATCAGCCCCAGCATTTT
CDR3aa: CASSLATGFSNQPQHF

v_gene: TRBV28
abundance: many
d_gene: -
len: 11
j_gene: TRBJ2-6
CDR3nt: TGTGCCAGCAGTTCCCCCAACGTCCTGACTTTC
CDR3aa: CASSSPNVLTF

v_gene: TRBV12-3/TRBV12-4
abundance: -
d_gene: TRBD2
len: 16
j_gene: TRBJ2-2
CDR3nt: TGTGCCAGCAGCCCCCAAGCGGGGGTTAACACCGGGGAGCTGTTTTTT
CDR3aa: CASSPQAGVNTGELFF

v_gene: TRBV29-1
abundance: many
d_gene: TRBD1
len: 16
j_gene: TRBJ1-1
CDR3nt: TGCAGCGTACCCGGGACAGGGGGCGAGGTTGGCGGAGAAGCTTTCTTT
CDR3aa: CSVPGTGGEVGGEAFF

v_gene: TRBV21-1
abundance: many
d_gene: -
len: 15
j_gene: TRBJ1-2
CDR3nt: TGTGCCAGCCGAAGGAGGGGAGCGTCCGACTATGGCTACACCTTC
CDR3aa: CASRRRGASDYGYTF

v_gene: TRBV5-1
abundance: many
d_gene: -
len: 15
j_gene: TRBJ2-3
CDR3nt: TGCGCCAGCAGCTTGGAGGGCCACGGCACAGATACGCAGTATTTT
CDR3aa: CASSLEGHGTDTQYF

v_gene: TRBV11-2
abundance: many
d_gene: -
len: 15
j_gene: TRBJ2-3
CDR3nt: TGTGCCAGCAGCTTAGGGGCACTACGCACAGATACGCAGTATTTT
CDR3aa: CASSLGALRTDTQYF

v_gene: TRBV5-1
abundance: -
d_gene: TRBD1
len: 17
j_gene: TRBJ1-2
CDR3nt: TGCGCCAGCAGCTTGAAACAGGGGGTGCTAGCTAACTATGGCTACACCTTC
CDR3aa: CASSLKQGVLANYGYTF

v_gene: TRBV2
abundance: few
d_gene: TRBD1
len: 15
j_gene: TRBJ1-2
CDR3nt: TGTGCCAGCAGCGCCCGTGACAGGGGAGACGATGGCTACACCTTC
CDR3aa: CASSARDRGDDGYTF

v_gene: TRBV18
abundance: few
d_gene: -
len: 14
j_gene: TRBJ1-5
CDR3nt: TGTGCCAGCTCACCCCCTGGCACCCTGGGGCCCCAGCATTTT
CDR3aa: CASSPPGTLGPQHF

v_gene: TRBV2
abundance: -
d_gene: -
len: 15
j_gene: TRBJ2-3
CDR3nt: TGTGCCAGCACCCTGGGGGACTCTCCCACAGATACGCAGTATTTT
CDR3aa: CASTLGDSPTDTQYF

v_gene: TRBV2
abundance: few
d_gene: TRBD2
len: 13
j_gene: TRBJ2-1
CDR3nt: TGTGCCGGGCGACTAGCGGTCTACAATGAGCAGTTCTTC
CDR3aa: CAGRLAVYNEQFF

v_gene: TRBV6-5
abundance: -
d_gene: -
len: 15
j_gene: TRBJ2-1
CDR3nt: TGTGCCAGCAGTCCGGACGGGGTCTCCTACAATGAGCAGTTCTTC
CDR3aa: CASSPDGVSYNEQFF

v_gene: TRBV2
abundance: few
d_gene: TRBD2
len: 14
j_gene: TRBJ2-3
CDR3nt: TGTGCCAGGGGTAGCGGGGGGGGCACAGATACGCAGTATTTT
CDR3aa: CARGSGGGTDTQYF

v_gene: TRBV12-3/TRBV12-4
abundance: many
d_gene: TRBD1
len: 15
j_gene: TRBJ1-5
CDR3nt: TGTGCCAGCAGTTTTAGGGGACAGGGGCATCAGCCCCAGCATTTT
CDR3aa: CASSFRGQGHQPQHF

v_gene: TRBV20-1
abundance: many
d_gene: TRBD2
len: 15
j_gene: TRBJ2-3
CDR3nt: TGCAGTGCTGACCCGGGGACTAGCGACACAGATACGCAGTATTTT
CDR3aa: CSADPGTSDTDTQYF

v_gene: TRBV21-1
abundance: many
d_gene: -
len: 17
j_gene: TRBJ2-6
CDR3nt: TGTGCCAGCAGCAAAGGGACTCGGGAATCTGGGGCCAACGTCCTGACTTTC
CDR3aa: CASSKGTRESGANVLTF

v_gene: TRBV20-1
abundance: many
d_gene: -
len: 11
j_gene: TRBJ1-5
CDR3nt: TGCAGTGCTAGTGGGCAGGGGTCTCAGCATTTT
CDR3aa: CSASGQGSQHF

v_gene: TRBV10-3
abundance: many
d_gene: -
len: 15
j_gene: TRBJ2-1
CDR3nt: TGTGCCATCAGCCCTCTGGCCCCCCCCGACAATGAGCAGTTCTTC
CDR3aa: CAISPLAPPDNEQFF

v_gene: TRBV20-1
abundance: -
d_gene: -
len: 14
j_gene: TRBJ1-1
CDR3nt: TGCAGTGCTAGAGACGATGGGAGAGGCACTGAAGCTTTCTTT
CDR3aa: CSARDDGRGTEAFF

v_gene: TRBV6-6
abundance: -
d_gene: -
len: 13
j_gene: TRBJ2-7
CDR3nt: TGTGCCAGCAAACCCCGGGGTTTCGGGGAGCAGTACTTC
CDR3aa: CASKPRGFGEQYF

v_gene: TRBV5-1
abundance: -
d_gene: -
len: 13
j_gene: TRBJ1-1
CDR3nt: TGCGCCAGCAGCTTGACAGGCCCCATTGAAGCTTTCTTT
CDR3aa: CASSLTGPIEAFF

v_gene: TRBV20-1
abundance: few
d_gene: TRBD2
len: 16
j_gene: TRBJ2-1
CDR3nt: TGCAGTGCTAGAGATATAAGACTAGCGGGAGACCATGAGCAGTTCTTC
CDR3aa: CSARDIRLAGDHEQFF

v_gene: TRBV24-1
abundance: few
d_gene: -
len: 14
j_gene: TRBJ2-5
CDR3nt: TGTGCCACCAGTGATCCAGGGTACCAGGAGACCCAGTACTTC
CDR3aa: CATSDPGYQETQYF